This entry lists 12 T cell receptor beta chains sequenced from one sample in a study of blood T cells in healthy people across ages. The use of a sample-barcoded 5' primer and a J-beta primer mix characterized a second PCR of roughly 7 to 12 cycles. In TCRdb, the 5' RACE reads were re-called with MiXCR into one record per CDR3 protein. Of fewer than 1,000,000 distinct CDR3 sequences listed, around half are singletons. The sequenced material came from blood. The source of these receptors is an elderly man in good health.

The CDR3 protein is CASSSGLFSYNEQFF. DNA of the CDR3: TGTGCCAGCAGCTCAGGACTGTTTTCCTACAATGAGCAGTTCTTC. The V and J genes are TRBV7-2 and TRBJ2-1; D possibly corresponds to TRBD2 (5 bases). CDR1 is SGHTA, CDR2 FQGNSA, per germline. This CDR3 contains 15 residues. Trimming took 4 bases from V and 1 from J, leaving 11 bases between them. Drawing the rest from reference TRBV7-2 and TRBJ2-1, the complete variable domain is GAGVSQSPSNKVTEKGKDVELRCDPISGHTALYWYRQSLGQGLEFLIYFQGNSAPDKSGLPSDRFSAERTGGSVSTLTIQRTQQEDSAVYLCASSSGLFSYNEQFFGPGTRLTVL.

This clonotype was detected ten times or more. J is TRBJ2-1 and V is TRBV15, with D unresolved. The CDR3 sequence is 14 residues long. V lost 5 bases and J 7 bases, leaving 15 bases between the germline ends. Looked up from germline, CDR1 is LNHNV and CDR2 is YYDKDF (reference sequence). As DNA, the CDR3 is TGTGCCACCAGCCCACCGGTGTCCTGGAATGAGCAGTTCTTC. Protein product: CATSPPVSWNEQFF.

V is TRBV6-6 and J is TRBJ2-5, with D maybe TRBD2 (5 bases). The tail of the sequence fits TRBJ2-7 better, so the J call may be wrong. The CDR3 length is 14 residues. The germline V gene has CDR1 MNHNY and CDR2 SVGAGI (reference sequence). For the CDR3, the DNA is TGTGCCAGCAGTTACTCAATAGGGAGACACGAGCAGTACTTC. Protein sequence: CASSYSIGRHEQYF.

The chain recombines TRBV20-1 with TRBJ2-5; 7 bases agree with TRBD2. The V gene's germline CDR1 is DFQATT and CDR2 SNEGSKA (reference sequence). The CDR3 runs 16 residues. V lost 5 bases, J lost 1 base, and 13 bases stayed unmatched. The CDR3 region is CSAGVDQRDLQETQYF. DNA of the CDR3: TGCAGTGCTGGGGTTGACCAGCGGGACCTCCAAGAGACCCAGTACTTC.

This clonotype was observed many times. J is TRBJ2-3 and V is TRBV6-5, with a weak D call TRBD1 (6 bases). The germline gives CDR1 MNHEY, CDR2 SVGAGI. V lost 9 bases and J 4 bases, leaving 17 bases between the germline ends. This CDR3 contains 14 residues. CDR3 sequence: CASQQGPLADTQYF. The CDR3 DNA reads TGTGCCAGTCAACAGGGCCCTTTGGCAGATACGCAGTATTTT.

The gene calls are TRBV12-3 or TRBV12-4 and TRBJ2-5; D remains ambiguous. The CDR3 is made up of 12 amino acids. V gave up 2 bases and J gave up 11 bases, with 12 bases separating them. CDR3 in amino acids: CASSLWRNEQYF. DNA of the CDR3: TGTGCCAGCAGTTTATGGCGAAATGAGCAGTACTTC.

This clonotype turned up a few times. The gene calls are TRBV7-9 and TRBJ2-7; TRBD2 aligns across 11 bases. Germline CDR1 and CDR2: SEHNR and FQNEAQ (reference sequence). V trimming: 5 bases; J trimming: 4 bases; junction bases outside the gene matches: 7. The CDR3 extends over 15 amino acids. CDR3 nucleotide sequence: TGTGCCAGCAGCCAGGGACTAGCGGATCCTTACGAGCAGTACTTC. Encoded protein: CASSQGLADPYEQYF. Variable domain in full (rest from reference TRBV7-9 and TRBJ2-7): DTGVSQNPRHKITKRGQNVTFRCDPISEHNRLYWYRQTLGQGPEFLTYFQNEAQLEKSRLLSDRFSAERPKGSFSTLEIQRTEQGDSAMYLCASSQGLADPYEQYFGPGTRLTVT.

The chain links TRBV30 to TRBJ1-2; TRBD1 matches 7 bases. The germline V gene encodes CDR1 GTSNPN and CDR2 SVGIG (reference sequence). V lost 4 bases, J lost 7 bases, and 12 bases stayed unmatched. CDR3 size: 14 residues. The CDR3: CAWTTRQGWGGYTF. DNA for the CDR3: TGTGCCTGGACTACTCGACAGGGATGGGGTGGCTACACCTTC.

The chain couples TRBV25-1 to TRBJ2-7; 10 nucleotides line up with TRBD2. CDR3 length equals 15 residues. V lost 2 bases, J lost 7 bases, and 8 bases stayed unmatched. CDR1 is MGHDK and CDR2 is SYGVNS in the germline V gene. The CDR3 DNA follows: TGTGCCAGCAGTGAACTTGGACTAGCGGTGAATGAGCAGTACTTC. Its translation is CASSELGLAVNEQYF.

This clonotype was counted once. The junction differs from germline at one of its ends, possibly a read error. This chain joins TRBV5-6 and TRBJ2-1, with 8 bases that match TRBD1. The DNA matches TRBJ2-7 better at its end, which makes the J call doubtful. The germline V gene encodes CDR1 SGHDT and CDR2 YYEEEE. The CDR3 has 16 residues. CDR3 bases: TGTGGCAGCAGGGACCAGAACAGGGGGTTCTACAATGAGCAGTACTTC. Its translation is CGSRDQNRGFYNEQYF.

This chain connects TRBV20-1 to TRBJ1-4, with D perhaps matching TRBD1 (5 bases). The CDR3 is 13 amino acids. The germline CDR1 and CDR2 sequences are DFQATT and SNEGSKA (reference sequence). Trimming removed 3 bases from V and 4 bases from J, with 9 bases in between. The CDR3 spells CSASRQSNEKLFF. The CDR3 DNA reads TGCAGTGCTAGTCGACAGAGTAATGAAAAACTGTTTTTT.

The chain is built from TRBV5-1 and TRBJ2-3; D may be TRBD2 (6 bases). With 7 bases removed from V and 2 bases from J, the gap between germline ends came to 17 bases. This CDR3 spans 15 amino acids. Germline V gene lookup returns CDR1 SGHRS and CDR2 YFSETQ. The chain's CDR3 is CASGRGDFFTDTQYF. In DNA form, the CDR3 reads TGCGCCAGCGGACGTGGGGACTTCTTCACAGATACGCAGTATTTT. The full variable domain, with the rest looked up from reference TRBV5-1 and TRBJ2-3, is KAGVTQTPRYLIKTRGQQVTLSCSPISGHRSVSWYQQTPGQGLQFLFEYFSETQRNKGNFPGRFSGRQFSNSRSEMNVSTLELGDSALYLCASGRGDFFTDTQYFGPGTRLTVL.